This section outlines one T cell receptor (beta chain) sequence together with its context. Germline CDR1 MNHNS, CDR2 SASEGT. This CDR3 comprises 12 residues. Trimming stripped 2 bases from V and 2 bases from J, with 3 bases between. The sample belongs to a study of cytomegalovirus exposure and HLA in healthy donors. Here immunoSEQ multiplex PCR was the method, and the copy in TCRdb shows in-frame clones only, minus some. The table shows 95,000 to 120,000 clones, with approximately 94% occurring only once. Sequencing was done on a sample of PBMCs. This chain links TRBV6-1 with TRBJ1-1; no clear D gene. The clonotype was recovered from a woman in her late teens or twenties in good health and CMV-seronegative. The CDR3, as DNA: TGTGCCAGCAGTGAACAAAACACTGAAGCTTTCTTT. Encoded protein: CASSEQNTEAFF.